The TCR beta chain described here comes from a study of technical replicates of blood from a handful of donors. A few counts support this clone. The data were produced by immunoSEQ multiplex PCR, yet TCRdb's version contains in-frame clones alone and is incomplete. The table records under 35,000 clones, around nine tenths of them present only once. The source material was PBMCs. The sequence derives from a human donor in good health. Some clones in this sample may be carry-over from other donors' samples.

In nucleotides, the CDR3 is TGTGCCAGCAGCTTAGTGATTATCGGACAGGGGTCCCCCTATGGCTACACCTTC. It is translated as CASSLVIIGQGSPYGYTF. The chain is built from TRBV7-8 and TRBJ1-2; 9 positions match TRBD1. Unmatched junction bases numbered 13, after V lost 1 base and J lost 4 bases. From germline, CDR1 is SGHVS and CDR2 FQNEAQ. This CDR3 spans 18 amino acids. Variable domain in full (rest from reference TRBV7-8 and TRBJ1-2): GAGVSQSPRYKVAKRGQDVALRCDPISGHVSLFWYQQALGQGPEFLTYFQNEAQLDKSGLPSDRFFAERPEGSVSTLKIQRTQQEDSAVYLCASSLVIIGQGSPYGYTFGSGTRLTVV.